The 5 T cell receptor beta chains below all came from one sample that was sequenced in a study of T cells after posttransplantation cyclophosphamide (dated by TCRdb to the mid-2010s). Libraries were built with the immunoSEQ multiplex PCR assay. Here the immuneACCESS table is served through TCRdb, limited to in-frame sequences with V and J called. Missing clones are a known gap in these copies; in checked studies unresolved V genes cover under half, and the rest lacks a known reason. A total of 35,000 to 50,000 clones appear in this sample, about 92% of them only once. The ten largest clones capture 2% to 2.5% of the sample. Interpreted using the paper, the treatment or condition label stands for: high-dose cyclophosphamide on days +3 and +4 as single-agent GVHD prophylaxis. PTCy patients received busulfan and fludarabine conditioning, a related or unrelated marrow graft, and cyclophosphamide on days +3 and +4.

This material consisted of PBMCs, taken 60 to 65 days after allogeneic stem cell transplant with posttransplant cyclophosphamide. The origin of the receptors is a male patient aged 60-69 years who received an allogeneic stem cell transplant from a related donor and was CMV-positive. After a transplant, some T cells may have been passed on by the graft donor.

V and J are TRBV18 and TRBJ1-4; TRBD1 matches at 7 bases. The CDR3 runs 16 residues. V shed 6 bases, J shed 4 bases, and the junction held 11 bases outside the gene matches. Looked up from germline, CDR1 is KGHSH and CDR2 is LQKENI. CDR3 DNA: TGTGCCAGCTCTCACACCCAGGGGGATGTTAATGAAAAACTGTTTTTT. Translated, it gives CASSHTQGDVNEKLFF. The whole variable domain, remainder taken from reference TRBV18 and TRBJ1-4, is NAGVMQNPRHLVRRRGQEARLRCSPMKGHSHVYWYRQLPEEGLKFMVYLQKENIIDESGMPKERFSAEFPKEGPSILRIQQVVRGDSAAYFCASSHTQGDVNEKLFFGSGTQLSVL.

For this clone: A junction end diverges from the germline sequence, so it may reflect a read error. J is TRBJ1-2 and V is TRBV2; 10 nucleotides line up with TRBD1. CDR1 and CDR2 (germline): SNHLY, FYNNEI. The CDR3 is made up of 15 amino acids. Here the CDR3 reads CASTTSKGQGRGCTF. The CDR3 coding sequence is TGTGCCAGCACAACAAGCAAGGGACAGGGGAGAGGCTGCACCTTC.

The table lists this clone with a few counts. The CDR3 protein is CASFPPYEGREQYV. The CDR3 DNA follows: TGTGCCAGCTTCCCCCCGTATGAGGGGAGGGAGCAGTACGTC. The genes are TRBV2 and TRBJ2-7; possibly TRBD2 for D (6 bases). CDR3 length equals 14 residues. The V end lost 8 bases, the J end lost 7 bases, and 21 bases lay between the germline ends. Germline V gives CDR1 SNHLY, CDR2 FYNNEI.

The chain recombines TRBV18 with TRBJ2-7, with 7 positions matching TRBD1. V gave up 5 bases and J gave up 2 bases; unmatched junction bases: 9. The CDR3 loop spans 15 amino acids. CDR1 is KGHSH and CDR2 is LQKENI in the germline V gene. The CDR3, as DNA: TGTGCCAGCTCAACAAGACAGGGAAACACCTACGAGCAGTACTTC. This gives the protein CASSTRQGNTYEQYF.

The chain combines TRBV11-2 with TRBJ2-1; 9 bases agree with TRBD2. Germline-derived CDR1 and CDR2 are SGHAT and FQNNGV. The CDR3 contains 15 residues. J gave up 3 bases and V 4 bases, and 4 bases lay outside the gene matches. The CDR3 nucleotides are TGTGCCAGCAGCTCTCAGCGGGGGGTCTACAATGAGCAGTTCTTC. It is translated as CASSSQRGVYNEQFF.